A selection of T cell receptor beta chains follows, all from one sample in a study of cytomegalovirus exposure and HLA in healthy donors. The repertoire was sequenced with immunoSEQ multiplex PCR; TCRdb's copy has only in-frame clones and lacks some. The sample lists around 100,000 clones; more than 65% were seen once. The sequenced sample consisted of PBMCs. All receptors derive from a woman in her late teens or twenties in good health and CMV-seropositive. CDR3s include the opening cysteine and the closing phenylalanine or tryptophan. A D gene is named only where the DNA matches it firmly. Rows give clone size only sometimes, using once, few, many, or a class for an expanded clone.

abundance,j_gene,d_gene,v_gene,CDR3nt,CDR3aa
.,TRBJ1-2,.,TRBV9,TGTGCCAGCAGCGCCTCTCGCGGCCCCTACTATGGCTACACCTTC,CASSASRGPYYGYTF
few,TRBJ1-1,.,TRBV7-9,TGTGCCAGCAGCTTGGGACAGAACACTGAAGCTTTCTTT,CASSLGQNTEAFF
few,TRBJ2-3,.,TRBV19,TGTGCCAGTAGTATAGGAACGGGGAGCACAGATACGCAGTATTTT,CASSIGTGSTDTQYF
.,TRBJ2-5,TRBD2,TRBV5-8,TGTGCCAGCAGCCCGGGGGGTCGAGAAGAGACCCAGTACTTC,CASSPGGREETQYF
once,TRBJ1-1,TRBD1,TRBV6-5,TGTGCCAGCAGTTACGGACAGGACCTTGAAGCTTTCTTT,CASSYGQDLEAFF
few,TRBJ2-1,TRBD1,TRBV10-3,TGTGCCATCAGGTCTGACAGGGTTACCGATGAGCAGTTCTTC,CAIRSDRVTDEQFF
once,TRBJ1-4,.,TRBV2,TGTGCCAGCAAGGGGAGGGGTGAAAAACTGTTTTTT,CASKGRGEKLFF
few,TRBJ2-1,TRBD2,TRBV18,TGTGCCAGCTCACCAATGCTAGCGGGTGGGGGAAATGAGCAGTTCTTC,CASSPMLAGGGNEQFF
.,TRBJ2-3,TRBD1,TRBV4-2,TGTGCCAGCAGCCCTGTAGGGGGCCCTAATACGCAGTATTTT,CASSPVGGPNTQYF
few,TRBJ2-5,TRBD1,TRBV7-2,TGTGCCAGCAGCTTAGCGCTGACAGGGCGAGAGACCCAGTACTTC,CASSLALTGRETQYF
.,TRBJ2-1,.,TRBV7-2,TGTGCCAGCAGCCGGGAATCCTACAATGAGCAGTTCTTC,CASSRESYNEQFF
.,TRBJ1-2,.,TRBV5-6,TGTGCCAGCAGCTTTGACGTTACCAGGAGCTACACCTTC,CASSFDVTRSYTF
.,TRBJ1-2,.,TRBV2,TGTGCCAGCAGTGCCTCGGACAGTTACTATGGCTACACCTTC,CASSASDSYYGYTF
.,TRBJ2-3,.,TRBV7-3,TGTGCCAGCAGCTTATCGGGAATGACAGATACGCAGTATTTT,CASSLSGMTDTQYF
.,TRBJ2-5,.,TRBV7-3,TGTGCCAGCAGCCCCACGAGAGTAGAGACCCAGTACTTC,CASSPTRVETQYF
.,TRBJ2-3,TRBD2,TRBV2,TGTGCCGGAAGGACTAGCGGGGCTAGCACAGATACGCAGTATTTT,CAGRTSGASTDTQYF
few,TRBJ2-5,TRBD2,TRBV7-2,TGTGCCAGCAGAGTAGGGCTAGTTCCCGCGGGGGGCCAAGAGACCCAGTACTTC,CASRVGLVPAGGQETQYF
.,TRBJ2-7,.,TRBV4-2,TGTGCCAGCAGCCCCCGTCCGGGAGCCTACGAGCAGTACTTC,CASSPRPGAYEQYF